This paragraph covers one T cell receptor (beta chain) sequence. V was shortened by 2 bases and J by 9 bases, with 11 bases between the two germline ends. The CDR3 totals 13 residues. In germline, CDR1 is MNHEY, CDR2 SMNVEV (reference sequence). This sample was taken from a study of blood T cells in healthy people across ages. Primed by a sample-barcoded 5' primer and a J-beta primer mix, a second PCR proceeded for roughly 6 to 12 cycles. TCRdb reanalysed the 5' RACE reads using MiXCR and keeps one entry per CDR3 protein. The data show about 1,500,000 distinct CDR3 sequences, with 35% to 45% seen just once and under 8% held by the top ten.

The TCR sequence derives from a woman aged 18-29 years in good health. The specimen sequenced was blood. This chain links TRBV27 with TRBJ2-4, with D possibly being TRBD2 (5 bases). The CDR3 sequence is CASSLVSGGIQYF. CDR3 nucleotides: TGTGCCAGCAGTTTAGTCAGCGGCGGCATTCAGTACTTC.